Listed below are T cell receptor beta chains from one sample, sequenced in a study of blood T cell repertoires in COVID-19. The repertoire was sequenced with immunoSEQ multiplex PCR; TCRdb's copy has only in-frame clones and lacks some. The data show some 50,000 clones, 80% to 90% seen once. Sequencing was done on a sample of peripheral blood. The origin of the receptors is a man between 60 and 75 years old with acute or convalescent COVID-19. CDR3s include the opening cysteine and the closing phenylalanine or tryptophan. D genes are given only for firm matches. Only some rows state a clone size, as once, few, many or a class for expanded clones.

>.|.|TRBJ2-3|TRBV4-2
CASSQGTGITDTQYF
TGTGCCAGCAGCCAAGGTACGGGGATCACAGATACGCAGTATTTT
>.|.|TRBJ1-1|TRBV5-1
CASSQTVGTEAFF
TGCGCCAGCTCCCAGACTGTAGGCACTGAAGCTTTCTTT
>.|.|TRBJ1-2|TRBV15
CATSRDLVTSGYTF
TGTGCCACCAGCAGAGATTTAGTTACGAGCGGCTACACCTTC
>.|.|TRBJ1-1|TRBV7-9
CASSRGNTEAFF
TGTGCCAGCAGCCGGGGGAACACTGAAGCTTTCTTT
>few|.|TRBJ1-5|TRBV28
CASSLSLTSWNQPQHF
TGTGCCAGCAGTTTAAGTCTAACTAGCTGGAATCAGCCCCAGCATTTT
>.|.|TRBJ2-3|TRBV7-9
CASSRGSNPDTQYF
TGTGCCAGCAGCCGAGGGAGCAACCCAGATACGCAGTATTTT
>.|.|TRBJ1-1|TRBV5-1
CASSLQGMNTEAFF
TGCGCCAGCAGCTTGCAGGGAATGAACACTGAAGCTTTCTTT
>.|TRBD2|TRBJ2-2|TRBV5-1
CASRTGGPVGRTGELFF
TGCGCCAGCAGAACGGGGGGGCCGGTTGGTCGCACCGGGGAGCTGTTTTTT
>once|TRBD1|TRBJ1-1|TRBV28
CASSPEGAGLLGAFF
TGTGCCAGCAGTCCCGAGGGGGCAGGCTTACTCGGGGCTTTCTTT
>.|.|TRBJ1-5|TRBV6-6
CASSRRQDSNQPQHF
TGTGCCAGCAGTAGGCGACAGGATAGCAATCAGCCCCAGCATTTT
>few|.|TRBJ2-7|TRBV11-2
CASSLAPQGTYEQYF
TGTGCCAGCAGCTTAGCCCCTCAGGGGACCTACGAGCAGTACTTC
>.|TRBD1|TRBJ2-5|TRBV6-1
CASSESQRTTGRETQYF
TGTGCCAGCAGCGAATCCCAACGTACGACAGGGAGAGAGACCCAGTACTTC
>.|TRBD1|TRBJ1-3|TRBV6-1
CASSEGTGLGNTIYF
TGTGCCAGCAGTGAGGGGACAGGGCTGGGAAACACCATATATTTT
>.|TRBD2|TRBJ2-1|TRBV19
CASSGAGGSSEQFF
TGTGCCAGTAGTGGAGCGGGGGGTTCTAGTGAGCAGTTCTTC
>.|TRBD1|TRBJ2-3|TRBV2
CASSAGQNVADTQYF
TGTGCCAGCAGTGCGGGACAGAATGTTGCAGATACGCAGTATTTT
>.|TRBD1|TRBJ1-4|TRBV6-5
CASRSRTGTNEKLFF
TGTGCCAGCAGATCACGGACAGGGACTAATGAAAAACTGTTTTTT
>.|.|TRBJ2-3|TRBV11-3
CASSLDSRALDTQYF
TGTGCCAGCAGCTTAGATTCGAGGGCATTAGATACGCAGTATTTT
>.|TRBD1|TRBJ1-1|TRBV30
CAWSGGQVVNTEAFF
TGTGCCTGGAGCGGGGGACAGGTAGTGAACACTGAAGCTTTCTTT
>.|.|TRBJ2-1|TRBV5-1
CASSLAESYNEQFF
TGCGCCAGCAGCTTGGCCGAGAGCTACAATGAGCAGTTCTTC
>.|TRBD2|TRBJ2-3|TRBV11-3
CASSFSTPGLKDTQYF
TGTGCCAGCAGCTTTTCTACCCCGGGACTAAAGGATACGCAGTATTTT
>.|TRBD1|TRBJ1-4|TRBV5-1
CASSLSGQGRETLFF
TGCGCCAGCAGCTTATCGGGACAGGGGCGGGAAACACTGTTTTTT
>.|TRBD1|TRBJ1-4|TRBV18
CASSPKDRNGKLFF
TGTGCCAGCTCACCAAAGGACAGGAATGGAAAACTGTTTTTT
>.|TRBD2|TRBJ2-7|TRBV28
CASSLAGGPYEQYF
TGTGCCAGCAGTTTAGCGGGGGGGCCCTACGAGCAGTACTTC
>few|.|TRBJ1-3|TRBV5-6
CASSSTVVNTIYF
TGTGCCAGCAGCTCAACGGTAGTAAACACCATATATTTT
>.|TRBD1|TRBJ2-1|TRBV28
CASSFSGTESYNEQFF
TGTGCCAGCAGTTTCTCCGGGACAGAATCCTACAATGAGCAGTTCTTC
>.|.|TRBJ1-1|TRBV6-2/TRBV6-3
CASSRPADRRAFF
TGTGCCAGCAGTCGTCCGGCCGACAGGAGAGCTTTCTTT
>.|.|TRBJ2-6|TRBV5-4
CASSSPAGANVLTF
TGTGCCAGCAGCAGCCCAGCGGGGGCCAACGTCCTGACTTTC
>.|.|TRBJ1-1|TRBV6-6
CASSYRGTNTEAFF
TGTGCCAGCAGTTACCGGGGGACGAACACTGAAGCTTTCTTT
>.|.|TRBJ1-3|TRBV5-1
CASSRQVSGNTIYF
TGCGCCAGCAGCCGGCAGGTATCTGGAAACACCATATATTTT
>.|TRBD2|TRBJ2-7|TRBV5-1
CASSYSTLAGGLMQEQYF
TGCGCCAGCAGCTACTCAACCCTAGCGGGGGGGCTCATGCAGGAGCAGTACTTC
>.|TRBD1|TRBJ1-5|TRBV5-1
CASSPTGREQPQHF
TGCGCCAGCAGCCCGACAGGGAGAGAACAGCCCCAGCATTTT
>once|TRBD1|TRBJ2-2|TRBV5-1
CASSAGTGESATGELFF
TGCGCCAGCAGCGCCGGGACAGGGGAATCGGCCACCGGGGAGCTGTTTTTT
>.|.|TRBJ1-5|TRBV6-5
CASSLEVRQPQHF
TGTGCCAGCAGTTTGGAGGTACGGCAGCCCCAGCATTTT
>.|.|TRBJ1-5|TRBV5-1
CASSLGPEYQPQHF
TGCGCCAGCAGCTTGGGGCCGGAGTACCAGCCCCAGCATTTT
>.|TRBD1|TRBJ2-7|TRBV5-1
CASSWYDRDNYEQYF
TGCGCCAGCAGCTGGTATGACAGGGACAATTACGAGCAGTACTTC
>once|TRBD1|TRBJ2-7|TRBV10-3
CAIRAFGTASYEQYF
TGTGCCATCAGAGCCTTCGGGACAGCCTCCTACGAGCAGTACTTC
>.|.|TRBJ1-2|TRBV5-1
CASSATIGGAIANYGYTF
TGCGCCAGCAGCGCCACCATAGGTGGGGCGATAGCTAACTATGGCTACACCTTC
>once|.|TRBJ1-1|TRBV11-2
CASSLDITVSEAFF
TGTGCCAGCAGCTTAGATATCACGGTTTCCGAAGCTTTCTTT
>.|TRBD1|TRBJ2-5|TRBV5-1
CASSFRTGGRETQYF
TGCGCCAGCAGCTTCAGGACAGGGGGAAGGGAGACCCAGTACTTC
>.|.|TRBJ1-2|TRBV6-1
CASSEARAGDTF
TGTGCCAGCAGTGAAGCGCGGGCCGGTGACACCTTC
>.|.|TRBJ2-6|TRBV6-2/TRBV6-3
CASSYLAAGANVLTF
TGTGCCAGCAGTTACTTAGCAGCCGGGGCCAACGTCCTGACTTTC
>.|TRBD1|TRBJ2-7|TRBV10-1
CASSEGTGNEQYF
TGCGCCAGCAGTGAGGGGACAGGGAACGAGCAGTACTTC
>.|.|TRBJ1-1|TRBV9
CASSVAGGANTEAFF
TGTGCCAGCAGCGTAGCTGGGGGCGCGAACACTGAAGCTTTCTTT
>once|TRBD1|TRBJ1-2|TRBV4-2
CASSQDLQGAVGYTF
TGTGCCAGCAGCCAAGATCTCCAGGGGGCGGTAGGCTACACCTTC
>.|TRBD1|TRBJ1-1|TRBV29-1
CSVIRGTGGSKGAFF
TGCAGCGTTATAAGGGGGACAGGGGGCTCTAAAGGGGCTTTCTTT
>.|.|TRBJ1-3|TRBV19
CASSRQRFSGNTIYF
TGTGCCAGTAGTAGACAGCGTTTCTCTGGAAACACCATATATTTT
>.|TRBD1|TRBJ1-1|TRBV19
CASSLMDRGNTEAFF
TGTGCCAGTAGTCTGATGGACAGGGGGAACACTGAAGCTTTCTTT
>.|TRBD1|TRBJ1-3|TRBV18
CASSPIDQGGNFRPSGNTIYF
TGTGCCAGCTCACCGATAGACCAGGGGGGAAATTTCCGGCCCTCTGGAAACACCATATATTTT
>.|TRBD1|TRBJ2-7|TRBV7-9
CASSSERTGGYEQYF
TGTGCCAGCAGCTCGGAAAGGACAGGGGGCTACGAGCAGTACTTC
>.|TRBD1|TRBJ2-7|TRBV27
CASRGGGADRGNHEQYF
TGTGCCAGCAGGGGGGGAGGAGCGGACAGGGGGAACCACGAGCAGTACTTC
>once|TRBD1|TRBJ1-6|TRBV30
CAWVPGQGSSPLHF
TGTGCCTGGGTACCGGGACAGGGATCTTCACCCCTCCACTTT
>.|TRBD1|TRBJ2-7|TRBV27
CASSETGYSYEQYF
TGTGCCAGCAGCGAGACAGGGTACTCCTACGAGCAGTACTTC
>.|.|TRBJ1-5|TRBV6-6
CASRGAGLGQPQHF
TGTGCCAGCAGGGGCGCAGGGTTGGGACAGCCCCAGCATTTT
>.|.|TRBJ2-7|TRBV5-5
CASSLGQGGGEQYF
TGTGCCAGCAGCTTGGGACAGGGAGGAGGCGAGCAGTACTTC
>.|.|TRBJ2-3|TRBV11-2
CASSLGKFRDTQYF
TGTGCCAGCAGCTTAGGGAAATTCAGGGATACGCAGTATTTT
>.|.|TRBJ1-5|TRBV15
CATSRDARRFSNQPQHF
TGTGCCACCAGCAGAGATGCTCGGCGGTTTAGCAATCAGCCCCAGCATTTT
>.|TRBD1|TRBJ1-4|TRBV6-6
CASSLRGRGQANEKLFF
TGTGCCAGCAGTCTCCGGGGCAGGGGGCAGGCTAATGAAAAACTGTTTTTT